This record concerns one T cell receptor beta chain sequence. The data were taken from a study of shared clonotypes between healthy human individuals. Assay: immunoSEQ multiplex PCR; the TCRdb copy retains only in-frame clones and omits some. The repertoire holds roughly 2.2 million clones, with more than 85% as singletons. Trimming removed 1 base at V and 2 bases at J, with 8 bases between. This CDR3 is built from 14 residues. Germline V gene sequence: CDR1 LGHNA, CDR2 YSLEER. The sequence was obtained from a man aged 18 to 29 in good health. Some clones in this sample may be carry-over from other donors' samples. The genes are TRBV4-3 and TRBJ2-5; D unresolved. Sequences were obtained from naive CD4+ T cells from PBMCs. This sample's subset: CD45RA+ positively selected. CDR3 DNA: TGCGCCAGCAGCCAAGTATGGGCTCAAGAGACCCAGTACTTC. Translation: CASSQVWAQETQYF.